This T cell receptor beta chain derives from a study of T cells after yellow fever vaccination. Study-wide points: Few clonotypes appeared in both CD4 and CD8 compartments.

This clonotype turned up a few times. Its matching antigen is unknown. Universal primer sites and UMIs were introduced during 5'RACE template-switching synthesis of TCR cDNA. TCRdb passed the 5' RACE reads through MiXCR, listing each CDR3 protein once. Counted here are more than 450,000 distinct CDR3 sequences, about a fifth occurring once; the ten biggest clones make up about a sixth. Trimming left V 6 bases short and J 6 bases short, with 9 bases between. CDR1 is MNHEY and CDR2 is SVGEGT in the germline V gene. This CDR3 contains 12 residues. The input for sequencing was PBMCs, taken roughly 20 days after the first yellow fever vaccination. The source is a man between 18 and 29 years old who received the YFV17D yellow fever vaccine. The chain has TRBV6-2 or TRBV6-3 and TRBJ2-1; D is perhaps TRBD2 (5 bases). CDR3 residues: CASREGGNEQFF. CDR3 in DNA: TGTGCCAGCAGAGAGGGCGGCAATGAGCAGTTCTTC.